This paragraph reports one T cell receptor (beta chain). Its antigen remains undetermined. No base qualities exist here, and no much larger clone lies one base off it. In a few donor pairs, further sequencing was done on unstimulated CD8+ naive, CD4+ memory, CD8+ TEMRA, CD4+ naive and CD8+ effector memory subsets. Sorted unstimulated T cells and proliferating T cells recovered from mixed lymphocyte reactions were subjected to TCRbeta CDR3 sequencing. Fresh whole blood from ten to eleven HLA-typed healthy donors served as the source for isolating PBMCs. The library was built by means of the immunoSEQ multiplex PCR assay. The deep sequencing platform assayed around 94,000 TCR templates per sample. Genomic DNA extracted from sorted T cells was used for TCRbeta CDR3 sequencing. Concerning the study's data processing: The R programming language was used for clonal analysis of TCRbeta CDR3 data. Unstimulated samples were compared with post-reaction CFSE-low samples to define alloreactive CD4+ and CD8+ clones. Regulatory or non-regulatory origin was assigned to alloreactive CD4+ clones by matching of sequences to sorted unstimulated Treg and non-Treg repertoires. TCRdb carries this immuneACCESS record with in-frame sequences only. Its versions omit some clonotypes, under half of them owing to an unresolved V gene in the studies checked, with the rest unexplained. The V and J calls and the clone size are those of that table, but D and trimming were determined from the DNA. Recorded for this sample are roughly 62,000 clones; around 80% of them occurred a single time. The ten largest clones represent roughly 0.4% of the sample.

The data were obtained in a study of siplizumab effects on memory and regulatory T cells (dated by TCRdb to the late 2010s). A note on the overall study: The effect of the anti-CD2 antibody siplizumab on alloreactive T-cell subsets was examined in allogeneic mixed lymphocyte reactions constructed from human PBMCs. The study at large found these results: Among mappable alloreactive CD4+ clones, the Treg-derived fraction averaged approximately 72% with siplizumab versus about 25% in control reactions. A naive or memory phenotype could not be assigned to roughly 75-96% of proliferating CD4+ or CD8+ clones. Compared with memory T cells, unstimulated naive T cells appeared more diverse, and naive cells seemed to make a substantial contribution to the alloresponse. Whether proliferating Tregs from siplizumab cultures actually had suppressive function was not functionally confirmed. Sequences below about 10^-5 frequency were poorly captured, so only a minor fraction of alloreactive clones could be mapped to unstimulated subsets. The cumulative frequency of alloreactive sequences traceable to unstimulated CD4+ memory T cells was significantly reduced by siplizumab.

Trimming at the junction amounts to 7 bases on V and 1 base on J, and the germline ends lie 14 bases apart. The germline V gene specifies SGHDN as CDR1 and FVKESK as CDR2. Inclusive of the bounding cysteine and phenylalanine, the CDR3 is 14 residues long. CDR3 DNA is the only sequence kept; it has 42 bases, read in frame from the first base. The clonotype was recovered from a human donor in good health. The specimen sequenced was memory CD4+ T cells sorted from blood. The cell subset or site label, as the study defines it: unstimulated CD4+ memory T cells. The chain was built from TRBV14 and TRBJ2-7, with an unclear D gene assignment. The DNA reads as follows: TGTGCCAGCAAAGTGGGGTACAGTTCCTACGAGCAGTACTTC. Its protein product is CASKVGYSSYEQYF.